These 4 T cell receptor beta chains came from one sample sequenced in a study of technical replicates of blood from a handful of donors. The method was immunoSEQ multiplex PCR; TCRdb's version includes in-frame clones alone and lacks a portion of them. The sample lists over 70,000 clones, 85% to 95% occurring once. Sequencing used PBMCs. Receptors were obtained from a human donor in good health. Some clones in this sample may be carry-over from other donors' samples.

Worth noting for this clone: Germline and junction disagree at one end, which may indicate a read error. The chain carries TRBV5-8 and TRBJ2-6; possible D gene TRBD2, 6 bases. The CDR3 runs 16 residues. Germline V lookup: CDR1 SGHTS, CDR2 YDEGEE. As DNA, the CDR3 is TGCGCCAGCAGCCAAGATAGCGGCTCTGGGGCCAACGTCCTGACTTTC. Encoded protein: CASSQDSGSGANVLTF.

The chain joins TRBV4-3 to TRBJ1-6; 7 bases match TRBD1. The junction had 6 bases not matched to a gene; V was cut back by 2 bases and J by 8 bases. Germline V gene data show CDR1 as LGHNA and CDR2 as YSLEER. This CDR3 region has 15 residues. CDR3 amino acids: CASSQTGQKHSPLHF. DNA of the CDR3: TGCGCCAGCAGCCAAACGGGACAGAAGCATTCACCCCTCCACTTT.

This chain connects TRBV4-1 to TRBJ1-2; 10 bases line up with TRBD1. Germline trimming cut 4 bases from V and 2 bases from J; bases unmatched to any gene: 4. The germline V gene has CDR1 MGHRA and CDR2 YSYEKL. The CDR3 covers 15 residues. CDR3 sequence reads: CASSPGQGPNYGYTF. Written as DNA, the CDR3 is TGCGCCAGCAGCCCGGGACAGGGGCCAAACTATGGCTACACCTTC.

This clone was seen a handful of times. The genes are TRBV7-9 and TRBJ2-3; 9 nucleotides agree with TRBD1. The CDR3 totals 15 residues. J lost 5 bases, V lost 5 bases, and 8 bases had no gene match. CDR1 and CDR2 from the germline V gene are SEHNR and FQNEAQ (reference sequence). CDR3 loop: CASSGPGTGIDTQYF. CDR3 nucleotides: TGTGCCAGCAGCGGGCCCGGGACAGGGATAGATACGCAGTATTTT. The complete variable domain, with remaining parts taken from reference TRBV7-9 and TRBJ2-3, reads DTGVSQNPRHKITKRGQNVTFRCDPISEHNRLYWYRQTLGQGPEFLTYFQNEAQLEKSRLLSDRFSAERPKGSFSTLEIQRTEQGDSAMYLCASSGPGTGIDTQYFGPGTRLTVL.